This T cell receptor beta chain was captured in a study of blood T cell repertoires in COVID-19. TCRdb's table, derived via immunoSEQ multiplex PCR, lists solely in-frame clones and lacks some. The sample yields roughly 280,000 clones, around 84% seen once. Germline V lookup: CDR1 SGHVS, CDR2 FQNEAQ. The CDR3 runs to 16 residues. Trimming at V came to 5 bases and at J to 5 bases, leaving 13 bases not matched to a gene. Sequencing was carried out using peripheral blood. The chain is built from TRBV7-8 and TRBJ1-1; 8 nucleotides line up with TRBD1. The sequence was obtained from a man aged 55 to 70 with acute or convalescent COVID-19. The CDR3 DNA sequence: TGTGCCAGCAGCCCACGTATCGGACAGGGTTTAACTGAAGCTTTCTTT. This gives the protein CASSPRIGQGLTEAFF.